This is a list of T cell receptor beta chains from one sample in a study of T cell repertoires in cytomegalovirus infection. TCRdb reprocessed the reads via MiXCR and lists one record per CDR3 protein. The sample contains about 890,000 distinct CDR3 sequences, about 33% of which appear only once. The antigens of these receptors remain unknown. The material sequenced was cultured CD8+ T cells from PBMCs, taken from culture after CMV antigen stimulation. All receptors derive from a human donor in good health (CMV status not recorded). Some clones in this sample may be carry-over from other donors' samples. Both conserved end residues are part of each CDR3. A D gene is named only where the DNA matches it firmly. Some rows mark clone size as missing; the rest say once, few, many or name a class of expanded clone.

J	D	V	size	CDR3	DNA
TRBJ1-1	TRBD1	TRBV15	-	CATLDRGRTEAFF	TGTGCCACCCTTGACAGGGGGAGAACTGAAGCTTTCTTT
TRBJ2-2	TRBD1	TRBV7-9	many	CASSLPDRDTGELFF	TGTGCCAGCAGCTTACCGGACAGGGACACCGGGGAGCTGTTTTTT
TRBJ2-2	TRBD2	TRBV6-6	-	CASSYSGGDNIGELFF	TGTGCCAGCAGTTACTCGGGGGGGGATAACATCGGGGAGCTGTTTTTT
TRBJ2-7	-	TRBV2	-	CASSEAGDDGSYEQYF	TGTGCCAGCAGTGAAGCTGGCGATGACGGATCCTACGAGCAGTACTTC
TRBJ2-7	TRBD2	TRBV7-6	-	CASSSRGGVRWEQYF	TGTGCCAGCAGCTCCCGGGGGGGAGTCCGGTGGGAGCAGTACTTC
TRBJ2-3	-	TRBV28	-	CASSPHGTQYF	TGTGCCAGCAGTCCCCATGGTACGCAGTATTTT
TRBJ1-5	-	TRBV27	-	CASSLWLNQPQHF	TGTGCCAGCAGTTTATGGCTAAATCAGCCCCAGCATTTT
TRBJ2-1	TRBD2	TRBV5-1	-	CASRSLADLGNEQFF	TGCGCCAGCAGGTCCCTAGCGGACCTAGGCAATGAGCAGTTCTTC
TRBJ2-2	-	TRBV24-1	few	CATSDLDSAGELFF	TGTGCCACCAGTGACCTTGACAGCGCCGGGGAGCTGTTTTTT
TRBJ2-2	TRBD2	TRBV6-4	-	CASTPSGGANTGELFF	TGTGCCAGCACGCCCAGCGGGGGGGCGAACACCGGGGAGCTGTTTTTT
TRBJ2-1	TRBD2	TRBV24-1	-	CATSDLLAGGPGEQFF	TGTGCCACCAGTGATCTACTAGCGGGGGGGCCGGGTGAGCAGTTCTTC
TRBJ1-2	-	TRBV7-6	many	CASSLWPQGNYGYTF	TGTGCCAGCAGCTTATGGCCGCAGGGGAACTATGGCTACACCTTC
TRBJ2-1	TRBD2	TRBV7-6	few	CASSLEILAGGHEQFF	TGTGCCAGCAGCTTAGAGATCTTAGCGGGGGGGCATGAGCAGTTCTTC
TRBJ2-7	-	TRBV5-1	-	CASSLEQNEQYF	TGCGCCAGCAGCTTGGAGCAGAACGAGCAGTACTTC
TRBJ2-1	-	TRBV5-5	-	CASSPDRDPRANEQFF	TGTGCCAGCAGCCCAGACCGGGACCCGAGGGCCAATGAGCAGTTCTTC
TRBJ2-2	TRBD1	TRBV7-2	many	CASSLGGTGFNTGELFF	TGTGCCAGCAGCTTAGGAGGGACAGGGTTTAACACCGGGGAGCTGTTTTTT
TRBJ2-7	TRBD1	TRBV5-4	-	CASSWDSSYEQYF	TGTGCCAGCAGTTGGGACAGCTCCTACGAGCAGTACTTC
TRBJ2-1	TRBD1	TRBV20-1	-	CSARGQQGTTLSTYNEQFF	TGCAGTGCGAGGGGGCAGCAGGGCACTACTCTCTCCACATACAATGAGCAGTTCTTC
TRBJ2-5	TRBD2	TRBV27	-	CARQQFITPSGGLRETQYF	TGTGCCCGTCAGCAGTTTATTACCCCTAGCGGGGGCCTGAGAGAGACCCAGTACTTC
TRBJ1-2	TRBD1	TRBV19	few	CASQPSLRDRNYGYTF	TGTGCCAGCCAACCATCACTCCGGGACAGGAACTATGGCTACACCTTC
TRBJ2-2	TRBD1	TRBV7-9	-	CASSLFQGVGTGELFF	TGTGCCAGCAGCTTATTTCAGGGGGTAGGCACCGGGGAGCTGTTTTTT
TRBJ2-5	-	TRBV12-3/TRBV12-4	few	CASRADSTGGTQYF	TGTGCCAGCAGAGCAGACAGTACGGGCGGGACCCAGTACTTC
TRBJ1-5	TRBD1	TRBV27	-	CATGAINQPQHF	TGTGCTACAGGGGCCATCAATCAGCCCCAGCATTTT
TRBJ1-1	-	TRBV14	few	CASSPWADRVTEAFF	TGTGCCAGCAGCCCCTGGGCGGACAGAGTCACTGAAGCTTTCTTT
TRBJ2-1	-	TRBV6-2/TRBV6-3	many	CASSTTTTRDNEQFF	TGTGCCAGCAGTACGACTACTACCCGTGACAATGAGCAGTTCTTC
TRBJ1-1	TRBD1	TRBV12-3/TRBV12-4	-	CASSWDRVKVNTEAFF	TGTGCCAGCAGTTGGGACAGGGTGAAGGTGAACACTGAAGCTTTCTTT
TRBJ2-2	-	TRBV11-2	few	CASRRENTGELFF	TGTGCCAGCAGACGAGAAAACACCGGGGAGCTGTTTTTT
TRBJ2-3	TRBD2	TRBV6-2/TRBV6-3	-	CASTRLAGATDTQYF	TGTGCCAGCACCAGACTAGCGGGGGCCACAGATACGCAGTATTTT
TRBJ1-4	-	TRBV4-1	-	CASSRSGLHEKLFF	TGCGCCAGCAGCAGGTCGGGACTCCATGAAAAACTGTTTTTT
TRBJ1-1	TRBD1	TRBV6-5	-	CASSPDRVLTFF	TGTGCCAGCAGCCCGGACAGGGTGTTAACTTTCTTT
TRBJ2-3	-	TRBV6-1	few	CASTQVSTDTQYF	TGTGCCAGCACACAGGTTAGCACAGATACGCAGTATTTT
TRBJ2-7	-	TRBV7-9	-	CASTWGGAHYEQYF	TGTGCCAGCACCTGGGGGGGGGCACACTACGAGCAGTACTTC
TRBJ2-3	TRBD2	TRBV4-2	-	CASSQSSGGGTDTQYF	TGTGCCAGCAGCCAAAGTAGCGGGGGTGGCACAGATACGCAGTATTTT
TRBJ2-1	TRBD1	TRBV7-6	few	CASSLAGQEQFF	TGTGCCAGCAGCTTAGCGGGACAGGAGCAGTTCTTC
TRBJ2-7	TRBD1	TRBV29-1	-	CSVLTGDGYEQYF	TGCAGCGTTTTAACAGGGGACGGGTACGAGCAGTACTTC
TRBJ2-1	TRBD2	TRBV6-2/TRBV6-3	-	CASSQPGLAGGNRNEQFF	TGTGCCAGCAGTCAACCGGGACTAGCGGGGGGGAATCGCAATGAGCAGTTCTTC
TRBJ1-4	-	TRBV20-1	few	CSARQGGREKLFF	TGCAGTGCTAGACAGGGAGGGCGAGAAAAACTGTTTTTT
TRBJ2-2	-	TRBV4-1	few	CASSQLGTGELFF	TGCGCCAGCAGCCAACTGGGGACCGGGGAGCTGTTTTTT
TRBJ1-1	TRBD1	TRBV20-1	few	CSALHRGPEAFF	TGCAGTGCACTTCACAGGGGACCCGAAGCTTTCTTT
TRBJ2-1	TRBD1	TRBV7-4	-	CASSGGYRGNEQFF	TGTGCCAGCAGTGGCGGGTACAGGGGCAATGAGCAGTTCTTC
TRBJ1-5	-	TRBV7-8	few	CASSTRPVPQHF	TGTGCCAGCAGCACCCGGCCCGTCCCCCAGCATTTT
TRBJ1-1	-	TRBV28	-	CASTPFRRAFF	TGTGCCAGCACCCCCTTTCGCCGCGCTTTCTTT
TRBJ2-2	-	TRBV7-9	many	CASSWTVNTGELFF	TGTGCCAGCAGCTGGACAGTGAACACCGGGGAGCTGTTTTTT
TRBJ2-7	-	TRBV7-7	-	CASSFSPGGDEQYF	TGTGCTAGCAGCTTTTCGCCCGGAGGGGACGAGCAGTACTTC
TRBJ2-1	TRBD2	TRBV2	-	CASAVRGEGEQFF	TGTGCCAGCGCCGTACGGGGGGAGGGTGAGCAGTTCTTC
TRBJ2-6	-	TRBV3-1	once	CASSQEAQTALTF	TGTGCCAGCAGCCAAGAGGCGCAGACAGCGCTGACTTTC
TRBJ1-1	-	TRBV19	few	CASSIGGLNEAFF	TGTGCCAGTAGTATTGGGGGGTTGAATGAAGCTTTCTTT
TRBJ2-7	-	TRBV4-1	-	CASSLRDTPRREQYF	TGCGCCAGCAGCTTACGGGACACCCCGCGTCGCGAGCAGTACTTC